This T cell receptor beta chain is drawn from a study of blood T cell repertoires in COVID-19. The CDR3 has 15 residues. Per germline, CDR1 SGHDN and CDR2 FVKESK. J was trimmed by 3 bases and V by 6 bases; bases with no gene match: 9. Original handling: It was from reference gene primer amplification that nucleated cell counts were estimated. Using immunoSEQ multiplex PCR, the repertoire was profiled, and TCRdb retains in-frame clones only, with some absent. V and J calls and clone size are given by that table; D and trimming were obtained from the DNA. The data contain approximately 200,000 clones, 90% to 95% of them seen just once; the ten biggest clones take up 0.76%.

Sequencing was carried out using peripheral blood. This TCR was recovered from a man aged 25 to 45 with COVID-19, enrolled during active disease. The chain employs TRBV14 and TRBJ2-7; 9 bases line up with TRBD2. The CDR3 here is CASSHSGGPSYEQYF. CDR3 DNA: TGTGCCAGCAGTCATAGCGGGGGACCCAGCTACGAGCAGTACTTC. The whole variable domain, remainder taken from reference TRBV14 and TRBJ2-7, is EAGVTQFPSHSVIEKGQTVTLRCDPISGHDNLYWYRRVMGKEIKFLLHFVKESKQDESGMPNNRFLAERTGGTYSTLKVQPAELEDSGVYFCASSHSGGPSYEQYFGPGTRLTVT.